This T cell receptor (beta chain) was obtained from a study of blood T cell repertoires in COVID-19. The overall study: Samples of COVID-19 (acute and convalescent) were obtained from the United States, Italy and Spain. Sources were T cells, B-cell-depleted T cells, or PBMCs; the material itself was cDNA or gDNA.

All enrollees were about 18 to 90 years old and from fewer than 30 US areas. All recovered Cohort 3 donors got two negative PCRs, got clearance, or saw symptom resolution. TCRdb's copy holds only in-frame clones and misses some; the assay was immunoSEQ multiplex PCR. In the table there are fewer than 300,000 clones, 75% to 90% of which are singletons. CDR3 size: 14 residues. CDR1 is SGHTA and CDR2 is FQGNSA in the germline V gene. Trimming stripped 2 bases from V and 9 bases from J, with 14 bases between. The V call is TRBV7-2, the J call TRBJ2-1; no definite D call. The sequenced sample consisted of PBMCs or T cells enriched from blood (not recorded which). This TCR was sampled from a man aged 40-49 years who had recovered from COVID-19. CDR3 residues: CASSLTREVGEQFF. CDR3 nucleotides: TGTGCCAGCAGCTTAACGCGAGAGGTGGGTGAGCAGTTCTTC.